Following are 13 T cell receptor beta chains from one sample sequenced in a study of blood T cells in healthy people across ages. The second PCR ran roughly 6 to 11 cycles with a sample-barcoded 5' primer and J-beta primers. TCRdb re-called the 5' RACE reads through MiXCR, storing one row per CDR3 protein. The sample has 700,000 to 850,000 distinct CDR3 sequences, 40% to 65% seen once. The specimen sequenced was blood. All receptors come from a man older than 75 in good health.

The rearrangement links TRBV29-1 to TRBJ2-7; D is perhaps TRBD1 or TRBD2 (5 bases each). The CDR3 contains 14 residues. Germline CDR1 is SQVTM and CDR2 is ANQGSEA. V was trimmed by 6 bases and J by 5 bases, leaving 20 bases between them. In DNA form, the CDR3 reads TGCAGCGTACAGAGAGGGACGGGGCTTCACGAGCAGTACTTC. This translates into CSVQRGTGLHEQYF.

This sequence joins TRBV5-1 and TRBJ1-1, with a tentative D call TRBD1 (5 bases). This CDR3 spans 15 amino acids. V lost 0 bases, J lost 5 bases, and 14 bases lay in between. Germline values: CDR1 SGHRS, CDR2 YFSETQ. The CDR3 DNA is TGCGCCAGCAGCTTGGCCGGGACGGCCGCTACTGAAGCTTTCTTT. It specifies CASSLAGTAATEAFF.

The chain joins TRBV20-1 to TRBJ2-5; 8 nucleotides align to TRBD1. The J call may be mistaken, given a closer DNA end match to TRBJ2-7. The CDR3 contains 14 residues. CDR1 and CDR2 (germline): DFQATT, SNEGSKA (reference sequence). The CDR3 DNA is TGCAGTGCTAGACCTACAGGGGGGCTAAACGAGCAGTACTTC. Encoded protein: CSARPTGGLNEQYF.

The chain links TRBV6-6 to TRBJ2-3; D remains unclear. CDR3 size: 13 residues. Germline values: CDR1 MNHNY, CDR2 SVGAGI (reference sequence). The V end was cut by 3 bases, the J end by 1 base, with 5 bases between. CDR3 region: CASSYLGTDTQYF. For the CDR3, the DNA is TGTGCCAGCAGTTATCTCGGCACAGATACGCAGTATTTT.

V and J are TRBV5-1 and TRBJ2-3, with TRBD1 identical over 7 bases. J lost 14 bases, V lost 3 bases, and 12 bases had no gene match. CDR1 is SGHRS and CDR2 is YFSETQ in the germline V gene. The CDR3 spans 13 residues. The CDR3, as DNA: TGCGCCAGCAGCTCGGGACAGTTGAGATACGCGTATTTT. Residues: CASSSGQLRYAYF.

The V and J genes are TRBV6-5 and TRBJ2-7, with TRBD2 matching over 10 bases. The CDR3 loop spans 18 amino acids. Unmatched junction bases numbered 15, after V lost 0 bases and J lost 7 bases. CDR1 MNHEY and CDR2 SVGAGI come from the germline V gene. The CDR3 coding sequence is TGTGCCAGCAGTTACTCCAGCGGGAGGGCCAGCTCCTACAATGAGCAGTACTTC. It is translated as CASSYSSGRASSYNEQYF.

The chain couples TRBV11-1 to TRBJ2-4, with 7 bases that match TRBD1. The ends lost 2 bases at V and 13 bases at J; junction bases unmatched: 17. Per the germline V gene, CDR1 is SGHAT and CDR2 is FQDESV (reference sequence). The CDR3 runs to 16 residues. The CDR3 bases are TGTGCCAGCAGCTTACTCGACAGGGCGCGATTAAATGAGCAGTACTTC. This sequence encodes CASSLLDRARLNEQYF.

This clonotype was seen more than once but under ten times. V and J are TRBV12-3 or TRBV12-4 and TRBJ2-7; no definite D call. V was shortened by 8 bases and J by 4 bases, with 9 bases between the two germline ends. This CDR3 is built from 11 residues. CDR3 region: CASGYGYEQYF. The CDR3 DNA follows: TGTGCCAGCGGGTACGGGTACGAGCAGTACTTC.

The chain has TRBV7-2 and TRBJ1-6, with 7 bases identical to TRBD1. The V segment lost 8 bases and the J segment 8 bases; nucleotides outside the gene matches: 15. Germline CDR1 is SGHTA and CDR2 is FQGNSA. This CDR3 contains 16 residues. CDR3 in amino acids: CASALSPGRGDSPLHF. The CDR3 region has the DNA TGTGCCAGCGCACTTAGCCCAGGCAGGGGGGATTCACCCCTCCACTTT.

This clonotype occurred a few times. V and J are TRBV29-1 and TRBJ2-5, with 7 positions matching TRBD1. The CDR3 spans 12 residues. From germline, CDR1 is SQVTM and CDR2 ANQGSEA. The V gene end was trimmed by 6 bases and the J gene end by 4 bases; junction bases not matched to a gene: 5. CDR3 sequence (DNA): TGCAGCGTCCGACAGGGCCCAGAGACCCAGTACTTC. Its protein product is CSVRQGPETQYF.

V is TRBV10-3 and J is TRBJ2-1, with 7 bases that match TRBD1. Germline-derived CDR1 and CDR2 are ENHRY and SYGVKD. The CDR3 is made up of 16 amino acids. Trimming at V came to 6 bases and at J to 4 bases, leaving 12 bases not matched to a gene. The CDR3 sequence is CAISTGQTTSYNEQFF. CDR3 nucleotides: TGTGCCATCAGCACGGGACAGACAACTTCATACAATGAGCAGTTCTTC.

The gene calls are TRBV5-1 and TRBJ2-1; 14 nucleotides line up with TRBD2. V lost 4 bases, J lost 1 base, and 10 bases stayed unmatched. The germline V gene has CDR1 SGHRS and CDR2 YFSETQ. This CDR3 region has 19 residues. The CDR3 loop is CASSVSPGTSGRSYNEQFF. The CDR3 DNA follows: TGCGCCAGCAGCGTTTCCCCCGGGACTAGCGGGAGATCCTACAATGAGCAGTTCTTC. Using reference TRBV5-1 and TRBJ2-1 for the parts outside the CDR3, the full variable domain is KAGVTQTPRYLIKTRGQQVTLSCSPISGHRSVSWYQQTPGQGLQFLFEYFSETQRNKGNFPGRFSGRQFSNSRSEMNVSTLELGDSALYLCASSVSPGTSGRSYNEQFFGPGTRLTVL.

The V call is TRBV6-6, the J call TRBJ1-1, with D unresolved. CDR1 is MNHNY, CDR2 SVGAGI, per germline (reference sequence). This CDR3 has 14 residues. Trimming pared 6 bases from V and 3 bases from J, leaving 14 bases between. CDR3 in amino acids: CASSQTRRDTEAFF. DNA for the CDR3: TGTGCCAGCAGCCAAACACGCCGGGACACTGAAGCTTTCTTT.